This T cell receptor beta chain originates from a study of HIV-infected children after antiretroviral therapy interruption. About the study: Four children interrupted treatment; four stayed on continuous treatment.

Treatment: PENTA 11 planned treatment interruption arm or continuous ART arm. RNA-based 3' RACE libraries used unique molecular identifiers. Each CDR3 protein gets one entry after TCRdb re-called the 3' RACE reads with MiXCR. The table lists 40,000 to 55,000 distinct CDR3 sequences, 4.3% of them singletons. Notes on the study in general: Some non-naive CD45RA+ T cells might be present among sorted naive cells.

This clonotype was picked up many times. Its specificity is not known. The TCR was taken from a pool of human donors with HIV. This material consisted of CD45RA+ CD4+ T cells from PBMCs, pooled from several time points, taken from a donor given antiretroviral therapy, either interrupted or continuous. Subset specified: naive CD4+ CD45RA+ CD45RO- T cells.

CDR3 in DNA: TGTGCCAGCAGTCCCACAGGGATCAGCCGGGATACGCAGTATTTT. Protein sequence: CASSPTGISRDTQYF. This chain joins TRBV28 and TRBJ2-3; maybe TRBD1 (6 bases). V was trimmed by 5 bases and J by 6 bases, leaving 18 bases between them. The CDR3 is 15 amino acids. Germline loops: CDR1 MDHEN, CDR2 SYDVKM.